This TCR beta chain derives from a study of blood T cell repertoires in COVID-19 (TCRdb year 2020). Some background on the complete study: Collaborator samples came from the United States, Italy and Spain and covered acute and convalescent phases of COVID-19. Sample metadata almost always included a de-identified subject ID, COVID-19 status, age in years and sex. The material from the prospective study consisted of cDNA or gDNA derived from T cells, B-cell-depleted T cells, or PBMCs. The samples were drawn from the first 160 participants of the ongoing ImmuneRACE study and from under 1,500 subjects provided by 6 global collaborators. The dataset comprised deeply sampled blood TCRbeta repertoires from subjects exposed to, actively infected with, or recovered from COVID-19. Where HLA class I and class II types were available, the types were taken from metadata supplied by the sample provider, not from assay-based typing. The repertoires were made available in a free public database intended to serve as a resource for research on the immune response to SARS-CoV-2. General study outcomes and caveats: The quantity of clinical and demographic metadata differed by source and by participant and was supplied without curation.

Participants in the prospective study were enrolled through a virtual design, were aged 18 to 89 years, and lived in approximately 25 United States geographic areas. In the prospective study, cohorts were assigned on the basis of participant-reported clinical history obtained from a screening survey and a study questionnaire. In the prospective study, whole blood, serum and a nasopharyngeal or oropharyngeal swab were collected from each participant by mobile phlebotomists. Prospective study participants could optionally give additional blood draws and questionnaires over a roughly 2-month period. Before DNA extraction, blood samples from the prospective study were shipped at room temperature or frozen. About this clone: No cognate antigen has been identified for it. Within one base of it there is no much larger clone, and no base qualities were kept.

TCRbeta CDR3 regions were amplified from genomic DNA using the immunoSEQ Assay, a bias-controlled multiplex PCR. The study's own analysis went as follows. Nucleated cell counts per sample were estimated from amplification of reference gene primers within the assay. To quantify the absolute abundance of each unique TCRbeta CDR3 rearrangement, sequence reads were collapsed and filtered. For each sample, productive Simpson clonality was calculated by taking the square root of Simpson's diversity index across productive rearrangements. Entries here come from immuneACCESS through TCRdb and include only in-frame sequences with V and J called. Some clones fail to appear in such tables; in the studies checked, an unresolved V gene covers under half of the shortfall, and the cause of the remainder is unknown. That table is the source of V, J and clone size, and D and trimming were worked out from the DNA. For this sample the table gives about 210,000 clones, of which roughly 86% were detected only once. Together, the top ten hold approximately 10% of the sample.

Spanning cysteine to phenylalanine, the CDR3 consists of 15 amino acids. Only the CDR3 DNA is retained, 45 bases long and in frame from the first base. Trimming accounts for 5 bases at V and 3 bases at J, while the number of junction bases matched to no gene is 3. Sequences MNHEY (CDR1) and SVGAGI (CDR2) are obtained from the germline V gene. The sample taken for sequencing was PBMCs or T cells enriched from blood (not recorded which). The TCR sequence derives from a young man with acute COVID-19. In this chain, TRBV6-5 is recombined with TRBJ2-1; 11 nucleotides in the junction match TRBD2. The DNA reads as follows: TGTGCCAGCAGTACCGGGACTAGCGGCTACAATGAGCAGTTCTTC. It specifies CASSTGTSGYNEQFF.